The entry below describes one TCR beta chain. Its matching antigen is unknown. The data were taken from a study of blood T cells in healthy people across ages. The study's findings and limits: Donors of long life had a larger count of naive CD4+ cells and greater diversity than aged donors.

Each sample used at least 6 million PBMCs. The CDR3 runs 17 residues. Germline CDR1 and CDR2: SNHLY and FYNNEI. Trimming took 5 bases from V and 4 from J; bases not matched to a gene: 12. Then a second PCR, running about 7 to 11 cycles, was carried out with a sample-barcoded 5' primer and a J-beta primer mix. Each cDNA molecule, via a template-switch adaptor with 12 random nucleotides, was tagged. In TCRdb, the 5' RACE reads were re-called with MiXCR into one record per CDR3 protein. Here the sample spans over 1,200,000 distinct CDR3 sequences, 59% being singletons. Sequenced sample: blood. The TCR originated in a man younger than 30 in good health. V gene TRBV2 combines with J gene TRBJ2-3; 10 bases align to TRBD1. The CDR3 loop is CASSNYRTGGLSDTQYF. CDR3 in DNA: TGTGCCAGCAGTAATTATAGGACAGGGGGTTTATCAGATACGCAGTATTTT. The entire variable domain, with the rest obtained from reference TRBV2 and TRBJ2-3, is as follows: EPEVTQTPSHQVTQMGQEVILRCVPISNHLYFYWYRQILGQKVEFLVSFYNNEISEKSEIFDDQFSVERPDGSNFTLKIRSTKLEDSAMYFCASSNYRTGGLSDTQYFGPGTRLTVL.